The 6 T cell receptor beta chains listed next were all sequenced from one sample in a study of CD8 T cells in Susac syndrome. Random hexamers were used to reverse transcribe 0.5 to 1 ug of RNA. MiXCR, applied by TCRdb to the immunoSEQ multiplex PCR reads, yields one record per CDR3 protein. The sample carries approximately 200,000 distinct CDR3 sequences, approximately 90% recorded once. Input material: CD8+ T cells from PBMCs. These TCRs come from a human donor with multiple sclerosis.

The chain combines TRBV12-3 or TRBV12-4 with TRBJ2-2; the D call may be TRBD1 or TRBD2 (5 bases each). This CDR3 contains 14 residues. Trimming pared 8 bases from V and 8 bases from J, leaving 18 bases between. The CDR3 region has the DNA TGTGCCAGCTCCTCCTGGGGGACCGATGGGGAGCTGTTTTTT. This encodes CASSSWGTDGELFF.

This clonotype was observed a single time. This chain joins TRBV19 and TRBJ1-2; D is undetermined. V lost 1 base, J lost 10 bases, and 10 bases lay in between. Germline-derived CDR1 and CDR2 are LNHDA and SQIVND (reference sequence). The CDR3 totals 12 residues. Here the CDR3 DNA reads TGTGCCAGTAGTATAGGCGGTACCCCCTACACCTTC. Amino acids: CASSIGGTPYTF.

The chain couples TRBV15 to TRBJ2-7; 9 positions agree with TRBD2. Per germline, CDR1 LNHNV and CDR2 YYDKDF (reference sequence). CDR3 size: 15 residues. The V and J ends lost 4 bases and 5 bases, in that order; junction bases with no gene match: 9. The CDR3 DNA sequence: TGTGCCACCAGCACCGGGGCTAGCGGGACGGACGAGCAGTACTTC. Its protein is CATSTGASGTDEQYF.

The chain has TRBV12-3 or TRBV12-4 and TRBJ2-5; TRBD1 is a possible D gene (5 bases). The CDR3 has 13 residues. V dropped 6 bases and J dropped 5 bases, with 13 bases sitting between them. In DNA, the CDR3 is TGTGCCAGCAGACCGTGGGGCTTGGAGACCCAGTACTTC. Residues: CASRPWGLETQYF.

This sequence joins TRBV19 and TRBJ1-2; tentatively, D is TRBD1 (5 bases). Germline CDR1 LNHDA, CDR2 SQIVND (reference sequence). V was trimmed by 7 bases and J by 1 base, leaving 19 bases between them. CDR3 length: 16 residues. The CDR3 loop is CASIPPGGVFNYGYTF. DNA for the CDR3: TGTGCCAGTATCCCCCCGGGGGGGGTCTTTAACTATGGCTACACCTTC.

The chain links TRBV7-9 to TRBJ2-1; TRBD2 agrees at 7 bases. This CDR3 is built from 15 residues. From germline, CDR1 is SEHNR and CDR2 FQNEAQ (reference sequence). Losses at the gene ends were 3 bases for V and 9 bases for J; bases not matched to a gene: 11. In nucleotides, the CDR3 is TGTGCCAGCAGCTTCGGACTAGGGAACTTAGGTGAGCAGTTCTTC. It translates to CASSFGLGNLGEQFF.